Following are 15 T cell receptor beta chains from one sample sequenced in a study of shared clonotypes between healthy human individuals. Sequencing used immunoSEQ multiplex PCR; TCRdb keeps in-frame clones, though not all of them. The table has some 200,000 clones, 66% seen once; the top ten hold about 10%. Sample: memory CD4+ T cells sorted from blood. Subset specified: CD45RA-negative fraction. These receptors were taken from a man younger than 45 in good health.

The rearrangement links TRBV7-9 to TRBJ2-6; 12 nucleotides align to TRBD2. The V gene end was trimmed by 4 bases and the J gene end by 1 base; junction bases not matched to a gene: 5. CDR1 SEHNR and CDR2 FQNEAQ come from the germline V gene (reference sequence). This CDR3 has 18 amino acids. This CDR3 reads CASSYLAGGPSGANVLTF. CDR3 nucleotide sequence: TGTGCCAGCAGCTACCTAGCGGGAGGGCCGTCTGGGGCCAACGTCCTGACTTTC.

The V call is TRBV14, the J call TRBJ1-2; 8 nucleotides agree with TRBD1. The J segment lost 8 bases and the V segment lost 1 base, leaving 3 bases of the junction unmatched. The CDR3 runs to 13 residues. Germline V gene sequence: CDR1 SGHDN, CDR2 FVKESK. The CDR3 DNA is TGTGCCAGCAGCCAAGGGACAGGGTACGGCTACACCTTC. Protein product: CASSQGTGYGYTF.

This clone has a handful of counts. The chain combines TRBV5-6 with TRBJ2-5; the D gene could be TRBD1 or TRBD2 (5 bases each). CDR3 length: 15 residues. V lost 4 bases, J lost 5 bases, and 18 bases lay in between. Germline V gene data show CDR1 as SGHDT and CDR2 as YYEEEE. The CDR3 reads CASSLPGTARETQYF. The CDR3 nucleotides are TGTGCCAGCAGCCTACCCGGGACGGCAAGGGAGACCCAGTACTTC.

This clone was seen at least ten times. The rearrangement links TRBV15 to TRBJ1-2; 8 nucleotides line up with TRBD1. Trimming at V came to 4 bases and at J to 5 bases, leaving 9 bases not matched to a gene. Germline CDR1 and CDR2: LNHNV and YYDKDF (reference sequence). The CDR3 has 15 residues. For the CDR3, the DNA is TGTGCCACCAGCAAAGACAGGGGCTTGGTGTATGGCTACACCTTC. Translation gives CATSKDRGLVYGYTF.

Only a few counts were recorded for this clone. The chain combines TRBV2 with TRBJ2-1, with TRBD2 as a possible D gene (6 bases). Germline assignment: CDR1 SNHLY and CDR2 FYNNEI. This CDR3 has 14 amino acids. The germline V and J ends were trimmed by 6 bases and 4 bases, with 13 bases remaining between them. The CDR3 is CASRPGLIYNEQFF. The CDR3 region has the DNA TGTGCCAGCAGACCGGGACTCATATACAATGAGCAGTTCTTC. Looking up the rest from reference TRBV2 and TRBJ2-1 gives the full variable domain: EPEVTQTPSHQVTQMGQEVILRCVPISNHLYFYWYRQILGQKVEFLVSFYNNEISEKSEIFDDQFSVERPDGSNFTLKIRSTKLEDSAMYFCASRPGLIYNEQFFGPGTRLTVL.

V gene TRBV21-1 combines with J gene TRBJ2-2. TRBV21-1 is a known pseudogene. The CDR3 totals 20 residues. The CDR3, as DNA: TGTGCCAGCAGCAAAGCCATGAGGGGGGCCGGGACTTCCGATCCCGGGGAGCTGTTTTTT. This codes for CASSKAMRGAGTSDPGELFF.

This clone was recorded only once. The DNA for the CDR3 is TGTGCCAGCAGTTACCAGATACCGACAGACACCGGGGAGCTGTTTTTT. Protein: CASSYQIPTDTGELFF. This sequence joins TRBV6-6 and TRBJ2-2, with D possibly being TRBD1 (5 bases). From germline, CDR1 is MNHNY and CDR2 SVGAGI (reference sequence). The germline V and J ends were trimmed by 2 bases and 3 bases, with 13 bases remaining between them. The CDR3 is made up of 16 amino acids.

V and J are TRBV27 and TRBJ2-1; D gene ambiguous. Germline CDR1 is MNHEY and CDR2 is SMNVEV (reference sequence). This CDR3 contains 18 residues. V was clipped by 7 bases and J by 0 bases, with 22 bases between them. The CDR3 nucleotides read TGTGCCAGCATCCCCAGCTCCTTTCAAATTAGCTCCTACAATGAGCAGTTCTTC. Translating it yields CASIPSSFQISSYNEQFF.

This clone was observed a few times. The chain links TRBV6-6 to TRBJ1-2, with unresolved D. Germline V CDR1 and CDR2: MNHNY, SVGAGI (reference sequence). CDR3 length equals 14 residues. Trimming took 3 bases from V and 0 from J, leaving 8 bases between them. In DNA form, the CDR3 reads TGTGCCAGCAGTTATTTAGGGTCTAACTATGGCTACACCTTC. Translating it yields CASSYLGSNYGYTF.

This clone has a handful of counts. This chain connects TRBV7-8 to TRBJ2-7; no clear D. Trimming removed 5 bases from V and 2 bases from J, with 4 bases in between. Germline lookup yields CDR1 SGHVS and CDR2 FQNEAQ. The CDR3 sequence is 11 residues long. CDR3 bases: TGTGCCAGCAGCCGAACCTACGAGCAGTACTTC. As protein: CASSRTYEQYF.

The chain joins TRBV19 to TRBJ1-2; 8 bases agree with TRBD1. This CDR3 contains 13 residues. Germline-derived CDR1 and CDR2 are LNHDA and SQIVND (reference sequence). V was clipped by 5 bases and J by 6 bases; unmatched bases: 5. CDR3 amino acids: CASSPGQGNGYTF. CDR3 in DNA: TGTGCCAGTAGTCCCGGACAGGGCAATGGCTACACCTTC.

The chain uses TRBV6-6 and TRBJ2-1, with a tentative D call TRBD2 (5 bases). Germline V lookup: CDR1 MNHNY, CDR2 SVGAGI (reference sequence). V gave up 7 bases and J gave up 4 bases, with 8 bases separating them. The CDR3 extends over 12 amino acids. CDR3 nucleotides: TGTGCCAGCAAAGCGGTTTACAATGAGCAGTTCTTC. It yields the protein CASKAVYNEQFF.

J is TRBJ2-3 and V is TRBV7-2, with D maybe TRBD2 (5 bases). This CDR3 is built from 15 residues. Germline V lookup: CDR1 SGHTA, CDR2 FQGNSA. V was pared by 5 bases and J by 2 bases, with 14 bases between. CDR3 residues: CASSPGRGDTDTQYF. The CDR3 DNA reads TGTGCCAGCAGCCCCGGCCGGGGAGACACAGATACGCAGTATTTT.

The CDR3 nucleotides read TGCAGTGCTAGTTTATCCGAGCAGTACTTC. It translates to CSASLSEQYF. The chain carries TRBV20-1 and TRBJ2-7; D is uncertain. The germline V gene has CDR1 DFQATT and CDR2 SNEGSKA (reference sequence). The CDR3 is made up of 10 amino acids. V gave up 3 bases and J gave up 6 bases, with 6 bases separating them.

The V gene is TRBV28, the J gene TRBJ1-2; D call uncertain. With 4 bases removed from V and 7 bases from J, the gap between germline ends came to 10 bases. CDR1 is MDHEN, CDR2 SYDVKM, per germline. CDR3 size: 12 residues. The CDR3 DNA follows: TGTGCCAGCAGTTCCCTGGAGGTTGGCTACACCTTC. It translates to CASSSLEVGYTF.